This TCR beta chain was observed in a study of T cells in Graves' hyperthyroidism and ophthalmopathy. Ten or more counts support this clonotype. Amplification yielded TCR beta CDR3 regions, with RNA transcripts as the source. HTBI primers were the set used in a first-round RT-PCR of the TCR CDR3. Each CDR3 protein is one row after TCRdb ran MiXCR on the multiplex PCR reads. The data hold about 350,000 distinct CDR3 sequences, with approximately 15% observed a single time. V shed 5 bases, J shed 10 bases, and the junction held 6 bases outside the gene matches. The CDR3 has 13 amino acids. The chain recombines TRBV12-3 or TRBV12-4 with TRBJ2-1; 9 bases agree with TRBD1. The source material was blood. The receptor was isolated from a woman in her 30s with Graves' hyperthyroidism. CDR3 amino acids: CASSPWTGDEQFF. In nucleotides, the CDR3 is TGTGCCAGCAGTCCATGGACAGGGGACGAGCAGTTCTTC.